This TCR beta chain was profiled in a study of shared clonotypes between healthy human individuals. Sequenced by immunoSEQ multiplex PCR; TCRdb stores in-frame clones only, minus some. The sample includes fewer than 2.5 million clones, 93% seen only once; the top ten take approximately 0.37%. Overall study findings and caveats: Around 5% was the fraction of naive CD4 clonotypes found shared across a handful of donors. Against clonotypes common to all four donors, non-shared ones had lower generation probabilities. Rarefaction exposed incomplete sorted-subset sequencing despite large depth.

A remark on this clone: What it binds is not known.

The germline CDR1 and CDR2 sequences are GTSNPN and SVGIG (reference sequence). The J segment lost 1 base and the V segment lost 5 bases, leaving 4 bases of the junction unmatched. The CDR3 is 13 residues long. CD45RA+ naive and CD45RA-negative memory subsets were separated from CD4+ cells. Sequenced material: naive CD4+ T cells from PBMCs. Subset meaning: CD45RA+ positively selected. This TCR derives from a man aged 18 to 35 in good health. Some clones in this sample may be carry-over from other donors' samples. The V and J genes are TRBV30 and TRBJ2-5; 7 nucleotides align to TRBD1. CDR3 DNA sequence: TGTGCCTGGGGGGGACAGTTCCAAGAGACCCAGTACTTC. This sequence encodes CAWGGQFQETQYF.